This entry features one T cell receptor beta chain sequence. This CDR3 comprises 14 residues. Losses at the gene ends were 6 bases for V and 0 bases for J; bases not matched to a gene: 5. This entry comes from a study of T-cell memory formation after mild COVID-19. Each CDR3 protein gets one entry after TCRdb re-called the 5' RACE reads with MiXCR. The profile covers approximately 300,000 distinct CDR3 sequences, with around 15% appearing a single time and 22% taken by the ten largest. This clonotype was obtained from a man aged 18 to 30 who had mild COVID-19 (a few samples of this study predate the infection). Cell type and time point are not known. This chain joins TRBV12-3 or TRBV12-4 and TRBJ2-7; TRBD1 agrees at 7 bases. Sequenced sample: PBMCs or a T cell subset sorted from them (not recorded which). The CDR3 DNA is TGTGCCAGCAGCCCCGACAGGGTCTCCTACGAGCAGTACTTC. This gives the protein CASSPDRVSYEQYF.